These 28 T cell receptor beta chains share one sample of origin, sequenced in a study of CD8 T cell repertoires and HIV-1 epitope variants. The assay was immunoSEQ multiplex PCR, and TCRdb's table has in-frame clones only and misses some. The table lists about 90,000 clones, roughly four fifths of them singletons, with around 24% in the top ten. The specimen was uncultured baseline CD8+ T cells from peripheral blood mononuclear cells (PBMCs). These receptors came from a male donor with HIV.

The chain joins TRBV5-1 to TRBJ1-3, with D unclear. The V and J ends lost 1 base and 0 bases respectively, with 11 bases between them. The CDR3 sequence is 16 residues long. Per the germline V gene, CDR1 is SGHRS and CDR2 is YFSETQ. CDR3 loop: CASSLLESSSGNTIYF. CDR3 nucleotide sequence: TGCGCCAGCAGCTTGTTGGAGTCTAGCTCTGGAAACACCATATATTTT. Based on the CDR3 plus reference TRBV5-1 and TRBJ1-3, the full variable domain is KAGVTQTPRYLIKTRGQQVTLSCSPISGHRSVSWYQQTPGQGLQFLFEYFSETQRNKGNFPGRFSGRQFSNSRSEMNVSTLELGDSALYLCASSLLESSSGNTIYFGEGSWLTVV.

This clone was detected a few times. The V call is TRBV6-5, the J call TRBJ1-5; D gene uncertain. Germline V lookup: CDR1 MNHEY, CDR2 SVGAGI. V was cut by 4 bases and J by 5 bases, with 12 bases left in between. The CDR3 length is 14 residues. CDR3 DNA: TGTGCCAGCAGTTCCACGGACGGGGATCAGCCCCAGCATTTT. Translated: CASSSTDGDQPQHF.

V is TRBV4-2 and J is TRBJ2-1, with a possible D match to TRBD2 (5 bases). The V gene's germline CDR1 is LGHNA and CDR2 YNFKEQ. The CDR3 runs to 14 residues. Trimming removed 1 base from V and 6 bases from J, with 10 bases in between. CDR3 sequence: CASSQGSGFNEQFF. The CDR3 DNA reads TGTGCCAGCAGCCAAGGATCGGGGTTCAATGAGCAGTTCTTC.

The rearrangement links TRBV5-1 to TRBJ1-5, with D unresolved. Germline CDR1 SGHRS, CDR2 YFSETQ. V dropped 1 base and J dropped 5 bases, with 13 bases sitting between them. There are 15 residues in the CDR3. In nucleotides, the CDR3 is TGCGCCAGCAGCTTGTCCTCCAGGTTTGATCAGCCCCAGCATTTT. Its translation is CASSLSSRFDQPQHF.

The genes are TRBV7-3 and TRBJ2-1; no definite D call. Trimming pared 4 bases from V and 8 bases from J, leaving 12 bases between. This CDR3 has 13 amino acids. Germline-derived CDR1 and CDR2 are SGHTA and FQGTGA. CDR3 residues: CASSSRKFDEQFF. CDR3 sequence (DNA): TGTGCCAGCAGCTCCAGGAAATTCGATGAGCAGTTCTTC.

This clone has only a few counts. V and J are TRBV5-1 and TRBJ2-5; no clear D. The CDR3 runs to 11 residues. V dropped 2 bases and J dropped 4 bases, with 3 bases sitting between them. Germline assignment: CDR1 SGHRS and CDR2 YFSETQ. The CDR3 loop is CASSFPETQYF. In DNA, the CDR3 is TGCGCCAGCAGCTTTCCAGAGACCCAGTACTTC.

The count of this clone is one. CDR3 amino acids: CASTKKTGATYEQYF. DNA of the CDR3: TGTGCCAGCACCAAAAAAACGGGTGCCACCTACGAGCAGTACTTC. The chain carries TRBV6-4 and TRBJ2-7; D is undetermined. Trimming removed 7 bases from V and 2 bases from J, with 18 bases in between. Germline assignment: CDR1 MRHNA and CDR2 SNTAGT. There are 15 residues in the CDR3.

The V and J genes are TRBV16 and TRBJ2-3; the D gene is possibly TRBD1 (5 bases). The CDR3 has 17 residues. Trimming cost V 5 bases and J 2 bases, with 20 bases left between them. Germline V gives CDR1 KGHSY, CDR2 FQNENV. CDR3 amino acids: CASSSTGRRVATDTQYF. CDR3 sequence (DNA): TGTGCCAGCAGCTCCACAGGAAGAAGGGTGGCCACAGATACGCAGTATTTT.

In this sample, this clone turned up a few times. V is TRBV14 and J is TRBJ2-1, with 8 bases identical to TRBD2. Germline assignment: CDR1 SGHDN and CDR2 FVKESK. The trim removed 4 bases at V and 2 bases at J, leaving 10 bases unmatched. This CDR3 contains 17 residues. In nucleotides, the CDR3 is TGTGCCAGCAGCCTCACGGTGGGAGCGGGGGCCTACAATGAGCAGTTCTTC. It encodes CASSLTVGAGAYNEQFF.

There are a few counts of this clone. The chain employs TRBV2 and TRBJ1-5; D remains unclear. Trimming removed 5 bases from V and 6 bases from J, with 11 bases in between. The germline V gene has CDR1 SNHLY and CDR2 FYNNEI. This CDR3 spans 13 amino acids. This CDR3 reads CASSLGLGQPQHF. CDR3 DNA sequence: TGTGCCAGCAGTTTGGGTCTCGGTCAGCCCCAGCATTTT.

The V gene is TRBV9, the J gene TRBJ2-1; D is perhaps TRBD1 (5 bases). The CDR3 sequence is 12 residues long. With 4 bases removed from V and 8 bases from J, the gap between germline ends came to 10 bases. The germline V gene has CDR1 SGDLS and CDR2 YYNGEE. CDR3 sequence (DNA): TGTGCCAGCAGCCAGCAGGGCTATGAGCAGTTCTTC. As protein: CASSQQGYEQFF. Complete variable domain (other parts from reference TRBV9 and TRBJ2-1): DSGVTQTPKHLITATGQRVTLRCSPRSGDLSVYWYQQSLDQGLQFLIQYYNGEERAKGNILERFSAQQFPDLHSELNLSSLELGDSALYFCASSQQGYEQFFGPGTRLTVL.

The table lists this clone with a count of one. The chain uses TRBV7-2 and TRBJ2-5; 8 nucleotides agree with TRBD2. The length of the CDR3 is 16 residues. Looked up from germline, CDR1 is SGHTA and CDR2 is FQGNSA. Unmatched junction bases numbered 12, after V lost 4 bases and J lost 5 bases. The DNA of the CDR3 is TGTGCCAGCAGCTCCTTCTCAGCGGGAGCACGGGAGACCCAGTACTTC. It yields the protein CASSSFSAGARETQYF.

V is TRBV29-1 and J is TRBJ2-7; 8 positions match TRBD1. CDR1 and CDR2 from the germline V gene are SQVTM and ANQGSEA. This CDR3 contains 15 residues. The V gene end was trimmed by 6 bases and the J gene end by 3 bases; junction bases not matched to a gene: 13. The DNA of the CDR3 is TGCAGCGTCGTGTATTCGAGGACAGGGATCTACGAGCAGTACTTC. Its translation is CSVVYSRTGIYEQYF.

This chain links TRBV30 with TRBJ2-2, with TRBD1 identical over 10 bases. The CDR3 length is 14 residues. Germline assignment: CDR1 GTSNPN and CDR2 SVGIG (reference sequence). V shed 8 bases and J 6 bases; nucleotides not matched to a gene: 9. DNA for the CDR3: TGTGCCCTCCGGGACAGGGGAGGCCCCGGGGAGCTGTTTTTT. Translating it yields CALRDRGGPGELFF.

V and J are TRBV7-2 and TRBJ2-2; the D gene is possibly TRBD1 (6 bases). The germline gives CDR1 SGHTA, CDR2 FQGNSA. The V and J ends lost 4 bases and 0 bases respectively, with 12 bases between them. This CDR3 comprises 16 residues. The CDR3 is CASSSRGDPNTGELFF. The CDR3 nucleotides are TGTGCCAGCAGCTCCAGGGGAGACCCGAACACCGGGGAGCTGTTTTTT. Supplemented by reference TRBV7-2 and TRBJ2-2, the full variable domain reads GAGVSQSPSNKVTEKGKDVELRCDPISGHTALYWYRQSLGQGLEFLIYFQGNSAPDKSGLPSDRFSAERTGGSVSTLTIQRTQQEDSAVYLCASSSRGDPNTGELFFGEGSRLTVL.

The chain couples TRBV10-1 to TRBJ1-5, with D unclear. The CDR3 is made up of 13 amino acids. The germline gives CDR1 WNHNN, CDR2 SYGVQD (reference sequence). The germline V and J ends were trimmed by 2 bases and 3 bases, with 5 bases remaining between them. CDR3 DNA sequence: TGCGCCAGCAGTGAGACCCCCAATCAGCCCCAGCATTTT. This codes for CASSETPNQPQHF.

The chain recombines TRBV5-1 with TRBJ2-7; 12 bases are a match to TRBD1. The CDR3 covers 15 residues. J was trimmed by 6 bases and V by 3 bases; bases with no gene match: 7. The germline gives CDR1 SGHRS, CDR2 YFSETQ. This CDR3 reads CASSSTGTGGGEQYF. For the CDR3, the DNA is TGCGCCAGCAGCTCGACCGGGACAGGGGGCGGCGAGCAGTACTTC. The full variable domain, in which reference TRBV5-1 and TRBJ2-7 provide the parts outside the CDR3, is KAGVTQTPRYLIKTRGQQVTLSCSPISGHRSVSWYQQTPGQGLQFLFEYFSETQRNKGNFPGRFSGRQFSNSRSEMNVSTLELGDSALYLCASSSTGTGGGEQYFGPGTRLTVT.

This chain uses TRBV30 with TRBJ2-3; D unclear. Per the germline V gene, CDR1 is GTSNPN and CDR2 is SVGIG (reference sequence). With 7 bases removed from V and 0 bases from J, the gap between germline ends came to 11 bases. This CDR3 region has 13 residues. The CDR3 coding sequence is TGTGCCTCAATAGCACTTAGCACAGATACGCAGTATTTT. Translated: CASIALSTDTQYF.

The chain is built from TRBV6-1 and TRBJ1-1, with no clear D. Germline CDR1 reads MNHNS; CDR2 reads SASEGT. Deletions cut 0 bases from V and 0 bases from J, with 5 bases between. The CDR3 is 14 amino acids. The CDR3 sequence: CASSEAWLNTEAFF. The CDR3 DNA sequence: TGTGCCAGCAGTGAAGCGTGGCTGAACACTGAAGCTTTCTTT.

This chain joins TRBV29-1 and TRBJ2-2; perhaps TRBD2 as D (5 bases). Trimming took 0 bases from V and 5 from J, leaving 13 bases between them. The germline V gene encodes CDR1 SQVTM and CDR2 ANQGSEA. There are 15 residues in the CDR3. This CDR3 is CSVEDRGRGTGELFF. The CDR3 DNA reads TGCAGCGTTGAAGATCGGGGTCGTGGGACCGGGGAGCTGTTTTTT.

The chain links TRBV13 to TRBJ1-2, with D possibly being TRBD1 (6 bases). Germline V gene lookup returns CDR1 PRHDT and CDR2 FYEKMQ (reference sequence). V lost 5 bases and J lost 3, with 16 bases in between. This CDR3 is built from 15 residues. CDR3 amino acids: CASSLTGRDDYGYTF. The CDR3 DNA sequence: TGTGCCAGCAGCCTAACAGGGAGAGACGACTATGGCTACACCTTC. Looking up the rest from reference TRBV13 and TRBJ1-2 gives the full variable domain: AAGVIQSPRHLIKEKRETATLKCYPIPRHDTVYWYQQGPGQDPQFLISFYEKMQSDKGSIPDRFSAQQFSDYHSELNMSSLELGDSALYFCASSLTGRDDYGYTFGSGTRLTVV.

This clone occurred a few times. This chain connects TRBV30 to TRBJ1-5, with D possibly TRBD1 on 5 matching bases. V shed 4 bases and J shed 3 bases, with 16 bases lying between them. Germline V gene lookup returns CDR1 GTSNPN and CDR2 SVGIG (reference sequence). CDR3 size: 15 residues. The CDR3 loop is CAWNNREGPNQPQHF. The CDR3, as DNA: TGTGCCTGGAACAATAGGGAGGGACCCAATCAGCCCCAGCATTTT.

In DNA, the CDR3 is TGTGCCAGCAGTTTCGGGACAGGCTATGGCTACACCTTC. Protein: CASSFGTGYGYTF. The chain has TRBV28 and TRBJ1-2; 8 bases agree with TRBD1. The CDR3 consists of 13 residues. CDR1 and CDR2 from the germline V gene are MDHEN and SYDVKM. The junction had 1 base not matched to a gene; V was cut back by 3 bases and J by 4 bases.

The chain recombines TRBV9 with TRBJ2-7; D unclear. The CDR3 sequence is 13 residues long. V lost 4 bases and J 0 bases, leaving 8 bases between the germline ends. CDR1 SGDLS and CDR2 YYNGEE come from the germline V gene. The CDR3 nucleotides read TGTGCCAGCAGCCCAAGAGGCTCCTACGAGCAGTACTTC. Amino acid sequence: CASSPRGSYEQYF.

The chain uses TRBV12-1 and TRBJ2-7. TRBV12-1 is given as a pseudogene. The CDR3 runs 17 residues. CDR3 bases: TGTGCCAGCACCTCACGATTGGGGGTTCGTACAAACTACGAGCAGTACTTC. This translates into CASTSRLGVRTNYEQYF.

This clone appeared a few times. The V call is TRBV6-5, the J call TRBJ1-1, with D perhaps matching TRBD1 (5 bases). Trimming pared 7 bases from V and 5 bases from J, leaving 17 bases between. The length of the CDR3 is 14 residues. In germline, CDR1 is MNHEY, CDR2 SVGAGI. This CDR3 reads CASNPVKEGTEAFF. In DNA, the CDR3 is TGTGCCAGCAACCCAGTAAAGGAGGGGACTGAAGCTTTCTTT.

The chain couples TRBV28 to TRBJ1-5, with 8 bases aligning to TRBD1. The CDR3 is 15 amino acids. Germline V lookup: CDR1 MDHEN, CDR2 SYDVKM. The trim removed 6 bases at V and 7 bases at J, leaving 11 bases unmatched. The CDR3 DNA reads as TGTGCCAGCAGCCGCCCGGGACAGGTGAAGCAGCCCCAGCATTTT. Protein: CASSRPGQVKQPQHF.

This chain joins TRBV7-2 and TRBJ2-7; tentatively, D is TRBD1 (6 bases). Trimming removed 3 bases from V and 0 bases from J, with 15 bases in between. This CDR3 has 16 residues. CDR1 is SGHTA, CDR2 FQGNSA, per germline. The CDR3 DNA reads TGTGCCAGCAGCTTTTCTCCCAGGGGTTACTCCTACGAGCAGTACTTC. Protein: CASSFSPRGYSYEQYF.